The rows below give T cell receptor beta chains drawn from one sample of a study of a mutant IDH1 vaccine in newly diagnosed glioma. TCRdb keeps only in-frame clones here, not all; method: immunoSEQ multiplex PCR. The sample consists of around 30,000 clones, roughly 89% of them appearing once. The antigens for these receptors are not known. This material consisted of PBMCs, taken from a glioma patient whose treatment included an IDH1 peptide vaccine. These receptors all come from a woman in her twenties or thirties with glioma. CDR3s include the opening cysteine and the closing phenylalanine or tryptophan. Fields, in order: V gene, J gene, clone size, D gene, CDR3 DNA, CDR3 protein. A D gene is named only where the DNA matches it firmly. Only some rows state a clone size, as once, few, many or a class for expanded clones.

TRBV27	TRBJ2-5	-	-	TGTGCCAGCAGGACCCAGTACTTC	CASRTQYF
TRBV9	TRBJ1-1	-	-	TGTGCCAGCAGCCCCACTGGAGTGATGAACACTGAAGCTTTCTTT	CASSPTGVMNTEAFF
TRBV5-1	TRBJ2-3	-	-	TGCGCCAGCAGCCCCTCCTTCGGGGATACGCAGTATTTT	CASSPSFGDTQYF
TRBV11-2	TRBJ2-7	-	-	TGTGCCAGCAGCTCACTGGTCCCCTACGAGCAGTACTTC	CASSSLVPYEQYF
TRBV5-1	TRBJ2-2	-	-	TGCGCCAGCAGCTCGGACCGTGGCACCGGGGAGCTGTTTTTT	CASSSDRGTGELFF
TRBV10-3	TRBJ2-7	-	-	TGTGCCATCAGTGAGTCGGCAGAGGACCCCTACGAGCAGTACTTC	CAISESAEDPYEQYF
TRBV30	TRBJ2-1	-	TRBD2	TGTGCCTGGAGTGTGGGGAGGGAGCATGAGCAGTTCTTC	CAWSVGREHEQFF
TRBV19	TRBJ1-1	once	-	TGTGCCAGTAGAGACAGATTGAACACTGAAGCTTTCTTT	CASRDRLNTEAFF
TRBV5-1	TRBJ2-7	-	-	TGCGCCAGCAGCTTGGTCCCGGTCTCCTACGAGCAGTACTTC	CASSLVPVSYEQYF
TRBV27	TRBJ2-7	-	TRBD1	TGTGCCAGCAGTTTAGGGCGGACAGGGAACGAGCAGTACTTC	CASSLGRTGNEQYF
TRBV10-3	TRBJ1-5	-	-	TGTGCCATCAGCCCGACAGAAGGAGGCAATCAGCCCCAGCATTTT	CAISPTEGGNQPQHF
TRBV4-2	TRBJ1-2	-	-	TGTGCCAGCAGCAGGAGGTTTGCCTTCTATGGCTACACCTTC	CASSRRFAFYGYTF
TRBV9	TRBJ2-7	-	-	TGTGCCAGCAGCGTAGATCTGGGGGCCTACGAGCAGTACTTC	CASSVDLGAYEQYF
TRBV10-3	TRBJ2-1	once	-	TGCGCTCACGGGGACGGAACCTACAATGAGCAGTTCTTC	CAHGDGTYNEQFF
TRBV4-2	TRBJ2-7	-	-	TGTGCCAGCAACACCGGGGGACCGTTATACGAGCAGTACTTC	CASNTGGPLYEQYF
TRBV19	TRBJ2-7	-	TRBD1	TGTGCCAGTAGCGAACAGGGGGCAGGGGAGCAGTACTTC	CASSEQGAGEQYF
TRBV19	TRBJ1-1	-	TRBD1	TGTGCCAGTAGAACGGGCAGGGGGAGTTTCTCCGAAGCTTTCTTT	CASRTGRGSFSEAFF
TRBV19	TRBJ1-1	once	TRBD1	TGTGCCAGTACACAGGGGGTCTTCATGAACACTGAAGCTTTCTTT	CASTQGVFMNTEAFF
TRBV6-6	TRBJ1-2	-	-	TGTGCCAGCAGCCGGGGGGGGTCATATGGCTACACCTTC	CASSRGGSYGYTF
TRBV6-5	TRBJ1-2	once	-	TGTGCCAGCACCCAATCGACAGTCCTTAACTATGGCTACACCTTC	CASTQSTVLNYGYTF
TRBV6-5	TRBJ1-1	-	-	TGTGCCAGCTTTGGGGATACCCCCCGGACTGAAGCTTTCTTT	CASFGDTPRTEAFF
TRBV19	TRBJ1-1	-	-	TGTGCCAGTAGTTCAGGTTTGGATTACACTGAAGCTTTCTTT	CASSSGLDYTEAFF
TRBV4-1	TRBJ1-2	-	-	TGCGCCGTGGGAGACTATGGCTACACCTTC	CAVGDYGYTF
TRBV5-1	TRBJ1-5	-	TRBD1	TGCGCCAGCAGCTCGCGACAGGGGTGGGGAAATCAGCCCCAGCATTTT	CASSSRQGWGNQPQHF
TRBV15	TRBJ2-4	-	-	TGTGCCACCCTTGGGGGGAATCTAGCCAAAAACATTCAGTACTTC	CATLGGNLAKNIQYF
TRBV6-1	TRBJ1-1	-	-	TGTGCCAGCAGTGAAGGGAGAACTGAAGCTTTCTTT	CASSEGRTEAFF
TRBV13	TRBJ2-7	-	-	TGTGCCAGCAGCCCCTCAGTCCGGGGCCCAATCTACGAGCAGTACTTC	CASSPSVRGPIYEQYF
TRBV7-9	TRBJ1-5	-	TRBD1	TGTGCCAGCAGCCGACTTACCCCCGGACAGGGTGGCAATCAGCCCCAGCATTTT	CASSRLTPGQGGNQPQHF
TRBV6-1	TRBJ2-2	-	-	TGTGCCAGCAGTGAATGGGGTGCGGAAGCCGGGGAGCTGTTTTTT	CASSEWGAEAGELFF
TRBV7-8	TRBJ1-4	-	TRBD1	TGTGCCAGCAGCTTAAACCGGGACAGGCTCCTCTCCCGTAATGAAAAACTGTTTTTT	CASSLNRDRLLSRNEKLFF
TRBV6-5	TRBJ1-1	few	TRBD1	TGTGCCACCGGACAGGGGATGAACACTGAAGCTTTCTTT	CATGQGMNTEAFF
TRBV29-1	TRBJ2-7	-	TRBD1	TGCAGCTTCGGGACAGGACTCTCCTACGAGCAGTACTTC	CSFGTGLSYEQYF
TRBV29-1	TRBJ2-3	-	-	TGCAGCGTTGCAGGGGATGCAGATACGCAGTATTTT	CSVAGDADTQYF
TRBV5-1	TRBJ2-5	-	-	TGCGCCAGCAGCTTAGCGGGTGGAGAGACCCAGTACTTC	CASSLAGGETQYF
TRBV5-6	TRBJ1-1	-	TRBD1	TGTGCCAGCAGCCTTACAGGGGGCGCGTGGAAAGCTTTCTTT	CASSLTGGAWKAFF
TRBV29-1	TRBJ1-4	-	-	TGCAGCGTTGGGGAATCAGGGGTTCCTAATGAAAAACTGTTTTTT	CSVGESGVPNEKLFF
TRBV6-1	TRBJ1-1	once	-	TGTGCCAGCAGTGACGGACAGTCGGGGGGGACTGAAGCTTTCTTT	CASSDGQSGGTEAFF
TRBV5-1	TRBJ2-2	few	TRBD1	TGCGCCAGCAGCCTAGACAGGGCCCCCGGGGAGCTGTTTTTT	CASSLDRAPGELFF
TRBV2	TRBJ1-1	-	-	TGTGCCAGCAGTACAGGGATGGCGAACACTGAAGCTTTCTTT	CASSTGMANTEAFF
TRBV6-5	TRBJ2-7	-	TRBD2	TGTGCCAGCAGTTACTTATATGGGGGGGAAGGGGAGCAGTACTTC	CASSYLYGGEGEQYF
TRBV2	TRBJ1-3	-	-	TGTGCCAGCAGTGACAGGGTCTCTGGAAACACCATATATTTT	CASSDRVSGNTIYF
TRBV7-2	TRBJ2-3	-	-	TGTGCCAGCAGCTTAGAGGGGACTGTTCATACGCAGTATTTT	CASSLEGTVHTQYF
TRBV20-1	TRBJ1-2	-	TRBD1	TGCAGTGCTTACAGGGGGGATGGCTACACCTTC	CSAYRGDGYTF
TRBV4-1	TRBJ1-1	-	-	TGCGCCAGCAGCCAACCGAGAGGGGGCACTGAAGCTTTCTTT	CASSQPRGGTEAFF
TRBV10-3	TRBJ1-2	-	-	TGTGCCATCAGTGAATTTGAGGGGAACCCCTATGGCTACACCTTC	CAISEFEGNPYGYTF
TRBV30	TRBJ1-4	-	-	TGTGCCTGGAGTGTGGGACTCGCGGGGCCTGATGAAAAACTGTTTTTT	CAWSVGLAGPDEKLFF
TRBV4-1	TRBJ1-4	-	-	TGCGCCAGCAGCCAAGACCTGGGGGCAACTAATGAAAAACTGTTTTTT	CASSQDLGATNEKLFF
TRBV15	TRBJ1-4	few	TRBD1	TGTGCCACCAGCAGAGAACAGGGGAACGAAAAACTGTTTTTT	CATSREQGNEKLFF
TRBV4-2	TRBJ2-3	-	-	TGTGCCAGCAGCCAAGGGGCTAGCGTAGGCACAGATACGCAGTATTTT	CASSQGASVGTDTQYF
TRBV5-1	TRBJ2-5	-	TRBD2	TGCGCCAGCAGCTTAAGCGGGGGGGCCCTCCAAGAGACCCAGTACTTC	CASSLSGGALQETQYF
TRBV5-4	TRBJ1-2	-	-	TGTGCCAGCAGCTTGGGGGCGAGTAACTATGGCTACACCTTC	CASSLGASNYGYTF
TRBV5-6	TRBJ1-6	once	-	TGTGCCAGCAGCCGCAAGGACAGTTATAATTCACCCCTCCACTTT	CASSRKDSYNSPLHF
TRBV18	TRBJ1-1	-	TRBD1	TGTGCCAGCTCACCCCGGGAGGGGGCGAGTGAAGCTTTCTTT	CASSPREGASEAFF
TRBV4-1	TRBJ1-2	-	-	TGCGCCAGCAGCCAAGTGCGGGGGGGCGCCCACTATGGCTACACCTTC	CASSQVRGGAHYGYTF
TRBV18	TRBJ1-2	-	TRBD1	TGTGCCAGCTCACCGGACAGGGACTATGGCTACACCTTC	CASSPDRDYGYTF
TRBV5-1	TRBJ1-1	-	TRBD1	TGCGCCAGCAGCTTACAGGGGGCGGGGGCGAGGACTGAAGCTTTCTTT	CASSLQGAGARTEAFF
TRBV10-2	TRBJ1-2	-	-	TGCGCCAGCAGTGGGACAGAAGGCTACACCTTC	CASSGTEGYTF